The T cell receptor (beta chain) described here comes from a study of blood T cells in healthy people across ages. Trimming took off 4 bases at V and 8 bases at J, with 20 bases between the two ends. The CDR3 runs 15 residues. Germline values: CDR1 LGHNA, CDR2 YSLEER. Notes on this clonotype: Its target is not known.

Overall study results and limits: Estimated diversity across one million T cells was deemed an underestimate. Age brought a roughly linear fall in TCR beta diversity measured per million T cells.

It was with a sample-barcoded 5' primer and a J-beta primer mix that a second PCR of roughly 7 to 11 cycles was run. TCRdb processed the 5' RACE reads anew with MiXCR; each CDR3 protein has one entry. The sample yields roughly 1,100,000 distinct CDR3 sequences, less than 25% seen once. The data were also submitted as part of a second study, on T cells of mothers and their children. In that study: Nine systemically healthy Caucasian donors: three mothers, six children.

This TCR was recovered from a girl aged 2 to 10 in good health. The sequencing sample was made of blood. The chain carries TRBV4-3 and TRBJ1-2, with a weak D call TRBD1 (6 bases). CDR3 coding DNA: TGCGCCAGCAGCCTACAGGGAGCGGGGCCAGGAGGCTACACCTTC. Translating gives CASSLQGAGPGGYTF.